The 17 T cell receptor beta chains listed next were all sequenced from one sample in a study of neurological immune-mediated disorders. As for time point: longitudinal time-point 1 (baseline). TCRdb reprocessed the 5' RACE reads via MiXCR and lists one record per CDR3 protein. The sample has roughly 61,000 distinct CDR3 sequences; about 10% are singletons. Specimen: PBMCs. The receptors here all came from a male donor with HTLV-1-associated myelopathy (HAM/TSP).

This clonotype was seen at least ten times. This chain uses TRBV5-1 with TRBJ2-3; 9 nucleotides line up with TRBD1. The CDR3 length is 14 residues. Trimming cost V 5 bases and J 4 bases; bases outside gene matches: 5. Germline-derived CDR1 and CDR2 are SGHRS and YFSETQ. This chain's CDR3 is CASSLQGASDTQYF. As DNA, the CDR3 is TGCGCCAGCAGTTTACAGGGGGCGTCAGATACGCAGTATTTT.

The rearrangement uses TRBV6-2 or TRBV6-3 and TRBJ1-1, with TRBD1 as a possible D gene (5 bases). Germline-derived CDR1 and CDR2 are MNHEY and SVGEGT. V lost 5 bases to trimming and J lost 0 bases, with 7 bases between them. The CDR3 length is 13 residues. The CDR3 coding sequence is TGTGCCAGCAGTCGACAGCTGAACACTGAAGCTTTCTTT. It is translated as CASSRQLNTEAFF.

V is TRBV6-2 or TRBV6-3 and J is TRBJ2-5; D ambiguous. TRBJ2-7 matches the DNA end more closely, so the J call is doubtful. The CDR3 loop spans 13 amino acids. CDR1 is MNHEY and CDR2 is SVGEGT in the germline V gene. CDR3 sequence reads: CASSFGQAYEQYF. The CDR3, as DNA: TGTGCCAGCAGTTTCGGGCAAGCCTACGAGCAGTACTTC.

In its sample, this clonotype was seen many times. The J gene is TRBJ2-3, the V gene TRBV29-1; 12 bases match TRBD2. The junction had 13 bases not matched to a gene; V was cut back by 7 bases and J by 2 bases. This CDR3 region has 17 residues. Germline CDR1 and CDR2: SQVTM and ANQGSEA. This CDR3 is CSALPRLAGAITDTQYF. Written as DNA, the CDR3 is TGCAGCGCCTTACCCCGACTAGCGGGGGCCATCACAGATACGCAGTATTTT.

This clonotype was counted many times. This chain uses TRBV2 with TRBJ2-1; D not certain. The CDR3 spans 12 residues. The V gene lost 4 bases and the J gene lost 8 bases, with 9 bases spanning the gap. Germline V gene data show CDR1 as SNHLY and CDR2 as FYNNEI. For the CDR3, the DNA is TGTGCCAGCAGTGTTGAGGTCTATGAGCAGTTCTTC. Protein sequence: CASSVEVYEQFF.

This clonotype was detected many times. The chain is built from TRBV7-2 and TRBJ1-5; the D gene is possibly TRBD1 (5 bases). This CDR3 region has 16 residues. V dropped 5 bases and J dropped 7 bases, with 21 bases sitting between them. Germline V gives CDR1 SGHTA, CDR2 FQGNSA. CDR3 coding DNA: TGTGCCAGCAGCCTTTATTCAGGACCGTCAGGGCAGCCCCAGCATTTT. Protein product: CASSLYSGPSGQPQHF.

Many counts were recorded for this clonotype. The gene calls are TRBV5-1 and TRBJ2-1; the match to TRBD2 covers 11 bases. The CDR3 contains 14 residues. V was clipped by 3 bases and J by 9 bases; unmatched bases: 5. CDR1 is SGHRS and CDR2 is YFSETQ in the germline V gene. CDR3 bases: TGCGCCAGCAGCTCGGGACTAGCGGAGCTTGAGCAGTTCTTC. Amino acid sequence: CASSSGLAELEQFF.

This clonotype showed up many times. V gene TRBV15 combines with J gene TRBJ2-7; the D gene is possibly TRBD1 (6 bases). Germline CDR1 and CDR2: LNHNV and YYDKDF (reference sequence). V was cut by 3 bases and J by 3 bases, with 12 bases left in between. CDR3 length: 14 residues. The CDR3 here is CATSRDRTVYEQYF. The CDR3 DNA is TGTGCCACCAGCAGGGACAGAACTGTCTACGAGCAGTACTTC.

In its sample, this clonotype was seen many times. This chain links TRBV5-1 with TRBJ2-5, with 8 bases matching TRBD2. This CDR3 has 18 residues. Per germline, CDR1 SGHRS and CDR2 YFSETQ. V gave up 1 base and J gave up 3 bases; unmatched junction bases: 14. The CDR3 nucleotides read TGCGCCAGCAGCTTGATGCGTGGGGGACTAGATCGTGAAGAGACCCAGTACTTC. Its protein is CASSLMRGGLDREETQYF.

In this sample, this clonotype turned up many times. The CDR3 loop is CASSLVDGPGNTIYF. CDR3 nucleotide sequence: TGTGCCAGCAGCTTGGTTGACGGCCCTGGAAACACCATATATTTT. This rearrangement joins TRBV5-5 to TRBJ1-3; D is unresolved. Deletions cut 0 bases from V and 2 bases from J, with 9 bases between. The CDR3 spans 15 residues. The germline V gene encodes CDR1 SGHKS and CDR2 YYEKEE (reference sequence). Drawing the rest from reference TRBV5-5 and TRBJ1-3, the complete variable domain is DAGVTQSPTHLIKTRGQQVTLRCSPISGHKSVSWYQQVLGQGPQFIFQYYEKEERGRGNFPDRFSARQFPNYSSELNVNALLLGDSALYLCASSLVDGPGNTIYFGEGSWLTVV.

This clonotype was recorded many times. The rearrangement joins TRBV15 to TRBJ1-2, with 9 bases identical to TRBD1. Germline V CDR1 and CDR2: LNHNV, YYDKDF (reference sequence). This CDR3 has 15 amino acids. Unmatched junction bases numbered 8, after V lost 3 bases and J lost 6 bases. Written as DNA, the CDR3 is TGTGCCACCAGCAGGGCCGGGACAGGGTTTAATGGCTACACCTTC. This encodes CATSRAGTGFNGYTF.

This clonotype has at least ten counts. This chain uses TRBV20-1 with TRBJ2-3; D possibly corresponds to TRBD2 (6 bases). Per germline, CDR1 DFQATT and CDR2 SNEGSKA (reference sequence). This CDR3 is built from 14 residues. V lost 0 bases and J 1 base, leaving 8 bases between the germline ends. The CDR3 DNA follows: TGCAGTGCTAGAGATCGACTAGGCACAGATACGCAGTATTTT. Its protein is CSARDRLGTDTQYF.

This clonotype has just a few counts. This chain joins TRBV20-1 and TRBJ1-5; D is ambiguous. Trimming took off 2 bases at V and 0 bases at J, with 8 bases between the two ends. This CDR3 is built from 14 residues. Germline CDR1 and CDR2: DFQATT and SNEGSKA (reference sequence). The CDR3 nucleotides are TGCAGTGCTAGATGGGGAAATAGCAATCAGCCCCAGCATTTT. This codes for CSARWGNSNQPQHF.

This clonotype was picked up many times. This chain links TRBV14 with TRBJ2-7; D perhaps matches TRBD1 (5 bases). Trimming cost V 6 bases and J 9 bases, with 12 bases left between them. Germline V gene sequence: CDR1 SGHDN, CDR2 FVKESK. This CDR3 is 11 amino acids long. Written as DNA, the CDR3 is TGTGCCAGCAGTTTAAGGGGTGGGCAGTACTTC. The encoded protein is CASSLRGGQYF.

This chain connects TRBV5-1 to TRBJ2-3; 7 nucleotides agree with TRBD1. The CDR3 is 14 amino acids. The ends lost 4 bases at V and 6 bases at J; junction bases unmatched: 8. Germline CDR1 is SGHRS and CDR2 is YFSETQ. CDR3 sequence (DNA): TGCGCCAGCAGCATCGGACAGGACAGGGATACGCAGTATTTT. It yields the protein CASSIGQDRDTQYF. Variable domain in full (rest from reference TRBV5-1 and TRBJ2-3): KAGVTQTPRYLIKTRGQQVTLSCSPISGHRSVSWYQQTPGQGLQFLFEYFSETQRNKGNFPGRFSGRQFSNSRSEMNVSTLELGDSALYLCASSIGQDRDTQYFGPGTRLTVL.

There are many counts of this clonotype. The chain uses TRBV28 and TRBJ1-2, with 10 bases identical to TRBD1. V gave up 6 bases and J gave up 3 bases; unmatched junction bases: 10. The CDR3 has 16 residues. Per germline, CDR1 MDHEN and CDR2 SYDVKM. CDR3 DNA: TGTGCCAGCAGGGTCCCGGGACAGGGGTTTCACTATGGCTACACCTTC. Translating it yields CASRVPGQGFHYGYTF.

This clonotype was found once. This may be a read error, as it is one base from a much larger clone. V and J are TRBV28 and TRBJ1-2, with D uncertain. V gave up 10 bases and J gave up 4 bases, with 16 bases separating them. CDR3 length equals 13 residues. Germline-derived CDR1 and CDR2 are MDHEN and SYDVKM. DNA for the CDR3: TGTGCCATCAGACTCCACGTCAGCTATGGCTACACCTTC. Its translation: CAIRLHVSYGYTF.